The sample holds a few counts of the clone carrying this TCR beta chain. The antigen is unknown. The CDR3 length is 16 residues. Germline V gene sequence: CDR1 SGHTA, CDR2 FQGNSA. V was clipped by 1 base and J by 2 bases, with 13 bases between them. As the sequencing template, cDNA was produced by extracting RNA and reverse transcribing it. TCRdb's table, derived via immunoSEQ multiplex PCR, lists solely in-frame clones and lacks some. Here the sample spans 85,000 to 110,000 clones, about 60% being singletons. PBMCs yielded sorted CD4+ and CD8+ T cells. This sample was taken from a study of CD8+ T cells in alopecia areata. Study-level results: Shared TCR sequences were less clear between patients than in mice, possibly partly from HLA diversity. An increase in clonality over normal scalp was evident in lesional scalp, especially alopecia totalis/universalis. Scalp sample data also include resident alphabeta T cells from normal skin.

This receptor was obtained from a human donor in good health. The sequenced material came from CD4+ T cells sorted from blood. This chain joins TRBV7-2 and TRBJ2-3; D ambiguous. The DNA of the CDR3 is TGTGCCAGCAGCTTAGGAGGACGGGTCGTCACAGATACGCAGTATTTT. Translated: CASSLGGRVVTDTQYF.